This passage covers 25 T cell receptor beta chains from one sample sequenced in a study of shared clonotypes between healthy human individuals (dated by TCRdb to about 2020). Receptor libraries were prepared by the immunoSEQ multiplex PCR assay. Imported from immuneACCESS, the table was reduced by TCRdb to in-frame sequences with V and J called. These copies leave out some clones; in studies compared against another copy, an unresolved V gene accounts for under half, and the cause of the remainder is not known. This sample comprises around 1.9 million clones, 85% to 95% of them detected only once. The ten largest clonotypes hold 1.5% to 2% of the sample. CD8 naive samples were CD45RO-negative cells positively selected for CCR7, giving a CD45RA+CCR7+ population that excluded TemRA cells. Material: naive CD8+ T cells from PBMCs. Sample cell subset or site, as interpreted from the label and publication: CD45RA+CCR7+. The receptor set was obtained from a young man in good health. Some clones in this sample may be carry-over from other donors' samples.

This clone was observed a handful of times. The chain links TRBV9 to TRBJ1-1; D is uncertain. The germline gives CDR1 SGDLS, CDR2 YYNGEE. The CDR3 length is 14 residues. V was pared by 0 bases and J by 3 bases, with 9 bases between. The chain's CDR3 is CASSVVPGYTEAFF. The CDR3 DNA follows: TGTGCCAGCAGCGTAGTCCCGGGGTACACTGAAGCTTTCTTT.

This clone has just one count. The CDR3 reads CSVIGAGGRHTGELFF. In nucleotides, the CDR3 is TGCAGCGTCATTGGGGCGGGAGGGAGGCACACCGGGGAGCTGTTTTTT. The rearrangement uses TRBV29-1 and TRBJ2-2; 9 positions agree with TRBD2. The CDR3 consists of 16 residues. Germline assignment: CDR1 SQVTM and CDR2 ANQGSEA. The V gene end was trimmed by 6 bases and the J gene end by 3 bases; junction bases not matched to a gene: 11.

V gene TRBV4-3 combines with J gene TRBJ2-3, with unresolved D. Trimming stripped 1 base from V and 5 bases from J, with 16 bases between. CDR3 length: 16 residues. The germline V gene encodes CDR1 LGHNA and CDR2 YSLEER. The CDR3 reads CASSQAGFGFQDTQYF. Written as DNA, the CDR3 is TGCGCCAGCAGCCAAGCGGGTTTCGGTTTTCAAGATACGCAGTATTTT.

A note on this clone: Other nucleotide sequences in the sample specify the same CDR3. The chain combines TRBV28 with TRBJ1-2, with unresolved D. The ends were cut back, 2 bases at V and 4 bases at J, with 8 bases in the middle. This CDR3 is built from 13 residues. From germline, CDR1 is MDHEN and CDR2 SYDVKM. The CDR3 coding sequence is TGTGCCAGCAGTTTAACAACGGTCTATGGCTACACCTTC. Protein sequence: CASSLTTVYGYTF.

The chain is built from TRBV6-5 and TRBJ2-1, with TRBD2 matching over 7 bases. This CDR3 has 15 amino acids. Trimming removed 5 bases from V and 3 bases from J; junction bases left unmatched: 7. Germline V gene lookup returns CDR1 MNHEY and CDR2 SVGAGI. The CDR3 DNA follows: TGTGCCAGCAGTCCGAGCGGGGCTGTCTACAATGAGCAGTTCTTC. This sequence encodes CASSPSGAVYNEQFF.

This clone was counted between two and nine times. This sequence joins TRBV9 and TRBJ2-2, with D unresolved. V lost 1 base, J lost 1 base, and 8 bases lay in between. The CDR3 is 15 amino acids. CDR1 is SGDLS and CDR2 is YYNGEE in the germline V gene. The CDR3 nucleotides read TGTGCCAGCAGCGTATTCCCAGGGAACACCGGGGAGCTGTTTTTT. Translating gives CASSVFPGNTGELFF.

Worth noting for this clone: Other nucleotide sequences from this sample produce the same CDR3. The chain recombines TRBV19 with TRBJ2-7; a possible D gene is TRBD2 (6 bases). CDR3 length: 14 residues. V was clipped by 3 bases and J by 2 bases, with 11 bases between them. In germline, CDR1 is LNHDA, CDR2 SQIVND (reference sequence). The CDR3 bases are TGTGCCAGTAGTATTGGGACTGGAACCTACGAGCAGTACTTC. Amino acid sequence: CASSIGTGTYEQYF.

This chain uses TRBV5-1 with TRBJ2-7; 12 bases line up with TRBD2. The CDR3 covers 18 residues. V shed 1 base, J shed 3 bases, and the junction held 11 bases outside the gene matches. Germline V gene lookup returns CDR1 SGHRS and CDR2 YFSETQ. DNA of the CDR3: TGCGCCAGCAGCTTGTTTAGGTCTAGCGGGAGGGCCTACTACGAGCAGTACTTC. Translating gives CASSLFRSSGRAYYEQYF.

This chain links TRBV9 with TRBJ2-1, with D uncertain. CDR1 and CDR2 (germline): SGDLS, YYNGEE. The CDR3 totals 16 residues. The V and J ends lost 0 bases and 6 bases respectively, with 16 bases between them. CDR3 region: CASSVATSAFINEQFF. The CDR3 coding sequence is TGTGCCAGCAGCGTAGCTACGTCCGCCTTTATCAATGAGCAGTTCTTC.

This chain joins TRBV10-2 and TRBJ2-1; D call uncertain. CDR1 is WSHSY, CDR2 SAAADI, per germline. This CDR3 is built from 10 residues. The V gene lost 4 bases and the J gene lost 9 bases, with 4 bases spanning the gap. The CDR3 nucleotides are TGCGCCAGCAGTGCCGGTGAGCAGTTCTTC. This gives the protein CASSAGEQFF.

Remarks on this clone: This same CDR3 is encoded by further DNA sequences in the sample. The rearrangement uses TRBV7-8 and TRBJ1-5; D is unresolved. Germline CDR1 SGHVS, CDR2 FQNEAQ. CDR3 size: 12 residues. Trimming shortened V by 5 bases and J by 4 bases, and 6 bases separated the two germline ends. The CDR3 region has the DNA TGTGCCAGCAGCCCGAGGAATCAGCCCCAGCATTTT. The encoded protein is CASSPRNQPQHF.

The rearrangement uses TRBV27 and TRBJ1-5; D unclear. Germline V gene lookup returns CDR1 MNHEY and CDR2 SMNVEV (reference sequence). V was shortened by 3 bases and J by 2 bases, with 14 bases between the two germline ends. The CDR3 length is 16 residues. Here the CDR3 DNA reads TGTGCCAGCAGTTTTTCCCCTGGGCAGGGCAATCAGCCCCAGCATTTT. Its protein is CASSFSPGQGNQPQHF.

The chain couples TRBV13 to TRBJ2-1; no definite D call. Germline V gene lookup returns CDR1 PRHDT and CDR2 FYEKMQ (reference sequence). Deletions cut 2 bases from V and 11 bases from J, with 7 bases between. CDR3 length equals 11 residues. The CDR3 reads CASSLSEKQFF. CDR3 sequence (DNA): TGTGCCAGCAGCTTATCAGAAAAGCAGTTCTTC.

The chain joins TRBV5-4 to TRBJ2-1, with 9 positions matching TRBD1. After removal of 3 bases from V and 7 bases from J, the junction contained 5 bases not matched to a gene. The CDR3 contains 14 residues. Germline CDR1 SGHNT, CDR2 YYREEE (reference sequence). The CDR3 nucleotides read TGTGCCAGCAGCTCGTGGACAGGGGAAAATGAGCAGTTCTTC. Translation gives CASSSWTGENEQFF.

V gene TRBV13 combines with J gene TRBJ1-4; TRBD1 aligns across 8 bases. Germline V gives CDR1 PRHDT, CDR2 FYEKMQ (reference sequence). The V segment lost 1 base and the J segment 0 bases; nucleotides outside the gene matches: 7. The CDR3 extends over 18 amino acids. The CDR3 is CASSLDRGQASTNEKLFF. CDR3 in DNA: TGTGCCAGCAGCTTAGATCGGGGACAGGCCTCAACTAATGAAAAACTGTTTTTT.

J is TRBJ2-5 and V is TRBV5-1; 8 nucleotides agree with TRBD1. The CDR3 extends over 15 amino acids. V trimming: 3 bases; J trimming: 5 bases; junction bases outside the gene matches: 9. Germline assignment: CDR1 SGHRS and CDR2 YFSETQ. The CDR3 DNA sequence: TGCGCCAGCAGCTGGACGGGACAGGTGGGGGAGACCCAGTACTTC. This sequence encodes CASSWTGQVGETQYF. Full variable domain (missing parts from reference TRBV5-1 and TRBJ2-5): KAGVTQTPRYLIKTRGQQVTLSCSPISGHRSVSWYQQTPGQGLQFLFEYFSETQRNKGNFPGRFSGRQFSNSRSEMNVSTLELGDSALYLCASSWTGQVGETQYFGPGTRLLVL.

This rearrangement joins TRBV4-2 to TRBJ1-2, with D perhaps TRBD1 (6 bases). Trimming left V 0 bases short and J 1 base short, with 15 bases between. The CDR3 has 17 residues. Germline V gene data show CDR1 as LGHNA and CDR2 as YNFKEQ. CDR3 residues: CASSQDERSRGNYGYTF. CDR3 nucleotide sequence: TGTGCCAGCAGCCAAGACGAGCGGAGCAGGGGTAACTATGGCTACACCTTC.

As to this clone: The same CDR3 can be traced to other DNA sequences in this sample. The gene calls are TRBV5-1 and TRBJ2-5; the D call may be TRBD1 or TRBD2 (5 bases each). Trimming removed 2 bases from V and 4 bases from J, with 6 bases in between. The CDR3 has 12 residues. The germline V gene has CDR1 SGHRS and CDR2 YFSETQ. The chain's CDR3 is CASSFGGETQYF. The CDR3 region has the DNA TGCGCCAGCAGCTTTGGGGGAGAGACCCAGTACTTC.

This clone was recorded once. V and J are TRBV29-1 and TRBJ2-1; 10 bases agree with TRBD2. CDR1 and CDR2 from the germline V gene are SQVTM and ANQGSEA. The CDR3 runs 15 residues. Trimming at V came to 6 bases and at J to 7 bases, leaving 12 bases not matched to a gene. The CDR3 reads CSVPYSGRLSNEQFF. DNA for the CDR3: TGCAGCGTCCCCTATAGCGGGAGGTTGAGTAATGAGCAGTTCTTC.

The V and J genes are TRBV27 and TRBJ1-1, with D perhaps TRBD1 (6 bases). CDR3 length: 16 amino acids. Trimming stripped 5 bases from V and 0 bases from J, with 16 bases between. From germline, CDR1 is MNHEY and CDR2 SMNVEV (reference sequence). CDR3 loop: CASSPSRGHMNTEAFF. CDR3 nucleotides: TGTGCCAGCAGTCCTTCCAGGGGTCACATGAACACTGAAGCTTTCTTT.

This clone was counted between two and nine times. Additional DNA sequences in this sample encode the identical CDR3. The chain couples TRBV11-2 to TRBJ2-7; D tentatively reads TRBD1 or TRBD2 (5 bases each). This CDR3 has 14 residues. CDR1 and CDR2 (germline): SGHAT, FQNNGV. V was cut by 2 bases and J by 2 bases, with 10 bases left in between. This chain's CDR3 is CASSLSGRTYEQYF. The CDR3 coding sequence is TGTGCCAGCAGCTTATCGGGACGGACCTACGAGCAGTACTTC.

The count of this clone is one. The J gene is TRBJ2-7, the V gene TRBV29-1; 13 nucleotides align to TRBD2. With 7 bases clipped from V and 3 bases from J, the junction kept 9 bases outside the gene matches. Per the germline V gene, CDR1 is SQVTM and CDR2 is ANQGSEA. CDR3 length: 15 amino acids. CDR3 nucleotide sequence: TGCAGCGCCGGCGGTAGGACTAGCGGGAGCTACGAGCAGTACTTC. This codes for CSAGGRTSGSYEQYF.

The chain carries TRBV2 and TRBJ1-5; D not resolved. V shed 1 base and J shed 7 bases, with 14 bases lying between them. Germline V gene lookup returns CDR1 SNHLY and CDR2 FYNNEI. This CDR3 contains 15 residues. The CDR3 region has the DNA TGTGCCAGCAGTGAAGTAGGGCAGGTCCTGCAGCCCCAGCATTTT. This encodes CASSEVGQVLQPQHF.

This chain links TRBV27 with TRBJ1-1; maybe TRBD1 (5 bases). CDR3 size: 13 residues. The germline V gene has CDR1 MNHEY and CDR2 SMNVEV (reference sequence). V lost 6 bases and J lost 4, with 12 bases in between. The CDR3 DNA is TGTGCCAGCAGGCTCACGGGGGGCACTGAAGCTTTCTTT. As protein: CASRLTGGTEAFF.

This sequence joins TRBV7-9 and TRBJ1-1, with D possibly being TRBD1 (6 bases). The V and J ends lost 5 bases and 6 bases respectively, with 16 bases between them. Germline-derived CDR1 and CDR2 are SEHNR and FQNEAQ (reference sequence). This CDR3 is built from 14 residues. In DNA, the CDR3 is TGTGCCAGCAGCGGAGGATTAGGACAGTCTGAAGCTTTCTTT. Protein: CASSGGLGQSEAFF.